The sequence of this T cell receptor beta chain was determined in a study of human T cells and chemical hapten exposure. TCRdb passed the RACE reads through MiXCR, listing each CDR3 protein once. The table has around 120,000 distinct CDR3 sequences, roughly 14% seen once. Time point given: pre-sensitization, week 0. Treatment indicated: therapeutic diphenylcyclopropenone sensitization with weekly scalp DPC. A few counts support this clonotype. CDR1 and CDR2 from the germline V gene are KGHSH and LQKENI. This CDR3 is 16 amino acids long. V dropped 4 bases and J dropped 1 base, with 14 bases sitting between them.

The rearrangement uses TRBV18 and TRBJ1-5; D gene unclear. The TCR sequence derives from a woman between 18 and 29 years old with alopecia areata. Some clones in this sample may be carry-over from other donors' samples. The sample was whole blood, taken in connection with sensitization to the hapten diphenylcyclopropenone (DPC). For the CDR3, the DNA is TGTGCCAGCTCACTAGAGATAGCCCCAAGCAATCAGCCCCAGCATTTT. This translates into CASSLEIAPSNQPQHF.